This section outlines one TCR beta chain sequence together with its context. Germline CDR1 SGHRS, CDR2 YFSETQ. This CDR3 is built from 15 residues. The V end was cut by 4 bases, the J end by 7 bases, with 17 bases between. The data stem from a study of blood T cell repertoires in COVID-19. Study context: COVID-19 samples, acute and convalescent, were from the United States, Italy and Spain.

In the original analysis: Amplification from reference gene primers served as the basis for estimated nucleated cell counts. Sequencing used immunoSEQ multiplex PCR; TCRdb keeps in-frame clones, though not all of them. From that table come the V and J calls and clone size; the DNA was used to work out D and trimming. The table records about 160,000 clones, about 80% of them present only once. The gene calls are TRBV5-1 and TRBJ2-2; D gene uncertain. The sequence was collected from a woman of 80 years or more with acute or convalescent COVID-19. Sequencing was performed on peripheral blood. This chain's CDR3 is CASSQYTNAVGELFF. The DNA for the CDR3 is TGCGCCAGCAGCCAGTACACGAACGCTGTCGGGGAGCTGTTTTTT. Combining the CDR3 with reference TRBV5-1 and TRBJ2-2 gives the whole variable domain KAGVTQTPRYLIKTRGQQVTLSCSPISGHRSVSWYQQTPGQGLQFLFEYFSETQRNKGNFPGRFSGRQFSNSRSEMNVSTLELGDSALYLCASSQYTNAVGELFFGEGSRLTVL.